One and the same sample provided the 26 T cell receptor beta chains below, sequenced in a study of PD-1 blockade in classical Hodgkin lymphoma. As for time point: cycle 4 day 1 (C4D1), after 6 weeks of nivolumab. Each patient experienced a relapse that followed autologous stem cell transplantation, and brentuximab vedotin exposure varied. Sequenced by immunoSEQ multiplex PCR; TCRdb stores in-frame clones only, minus some. The sample lists 40,000 to 55,000 clones, 78% occurring once. Sequencing was performed on peripheral blood mononuclear cells (PBMCs), taken before the fourth cycle of nivolumab. The receptors were gathered from a human donor with classical Hodgkin lymphoma.

CDR3 sequence: CSAGQGTGYTF. In DNA form, the CDR3 reads TGCAGCGCCGGACAGGGTACTGGCTACACCTTC. This sequence joins TRBV29-1 and TRBJ1-2, with TRBD1 matching 8 bases. The trim removed 7 bases at V and 7 bases at J, leaving 5 bases unmatched. The CDR3 consists of 11 residues. The germline V gene encodes CDR1 SQVTM and CDR2 ANQGSEA.

J is TRBJ1-2 and V is TRBV23-1, with D perhaps TRBD1 (6 bases). TRBV23-1 is noted as an ORF with a role that remains uncertain. V was trimmed by 3 bases and J by 7 bases, leaving 18 bases between them. The CDR3 is 15 residues long. The CDR3 DNA is TGCGCCAGCAGTCATCCAATCACAGGGAGAGGTGGCTACACCTTC. This sequence encodes CASSHPITGRGGYTF.

The rearrangement uses TRBV7-3 and TRBJ2-2; D unclear. Trimming took off 5 bases at V and 2 bases at J, with 6 bases between the two ends. From germline, CDR1 is SGHTA and CDR2 FQGTGA. The CDR3 extends over 13 amino acids. CDR3 coding DNA: TGTGCCAGCAGCAAGATAAACACCGGGGAGCTGTTTTTT. It is translated as CASSKINTGELFF.

As for this clone: Other DNA sequences of this sample code for an identical CDR3. V and J are TRBV7-9 and TRBJ2-7, with D possibly matching TRBD1 (5 bases). The CDR3 runs 13 residues. Germline lookup yields CDR1 SEHNR and CDR2 FQNEAQ (reference sequence). Trimming removed 2 bases from V and 3 bases from J, with 8 bases in between. The CDR3 region has the DNA TGTGCCAGCAGCTTACAGGGTTTCTACGAGCAGTACTTC. It yields the protein CASSLQGFYEQYF.

J is TRBJ2-3 and V is TRBV4-2; the match to TRBD1 covers 7 bases. V shed 4 bases and J 8 bases; nucleotides not matched to a gene: 15. Looked up from germline, CDR1 is LGHNA and CDR2 is YNFKEQ. This CDR3 is 16 amino acids long. For the CDR3, the DNA is TGTGCCAGCAGCCCCCAGATCGGGACAGAACTGGGTACGCAGTATTTT. As protein: CASSPQIGTELGTQYF.

The sample holds one count of this clone. The rearrangement joins TRBV5-1 to TRBJ1-3, with TRBD1 matching 10 bases. V shed 4 bases, J shed 0 bases, and the junction held 1 base outside the gene matches. CDR1 is SGHRS, CDR2 YFSETQ, per germline. The CDR3 totals 15 residues. CDR3 bases: TGCGCCAGCAGCCGGGACAGGGGCTCTGGAAACACCATATATTTT. It is translated as CASSRDRGSGNTIYF.

In nucleotides, the CDR3 is TGTGCCAGCAGCGGGAATGTTAATTCACCCCTCCACTTT. Translation: CASSGNVNSPLHF. The chain is built from TRBV9 and TRBJ1-6, with D unresolved. The CDR3 has 13 amino acids. Germline V gives CDR1 SGDLS, CDR2 YYNGEE. The V and J ends lost 3 bases and 6 bases respectively, with 7 bases between them.

The V call is TRBV29-1, the J call TRBJ2-1, with 8 bases fitting TRBD1. V trimming: 7 bases; J trimming: 9 bases; junction bases outside the gene matches: 11. The CDR3 is 13 residues long. Germline CDR1 is SQVTM and CDR2 is ANQGSEA. CDR3 bases: TGCAGCGGTGCCGGACAGGGAGGAAGTGAGCAGTTCTTC. Translation: CSGAGQGGSEQFF.

This chain links TRBV28 with TRBJ1-5; D is uncertain. Trimming shortened V by 6 bases and J by 0 bases, and 9 bases separated the two germline ends. From germline, CDR1 is MDHEN and CDR2 SYDVKM. The CDR3 runs 14 residues. The CDR3 spells CASSSGSSNQPQHF. The DNA for the CDR3 is TGTGCCAGCAGCTCGGGGAGTAGCAATCAGCCCCAGCATTTT.

The chain carries TRBV27 and TRBJ1-5; D gene ambiguous. Germline V lookup: CDR1 MNHEY, CDR2 SMNVEV (reference sequence). The CDR3 is 13 residues long. The V end was cut by 6 bases, the J end by 6 bases, with 12 bases between. The CDR3 coding sequence is TGTGCCAGCAGGGCAGGAAGGATTCAGCCCCAGCATTTT. Its translation: CASRAGRIQPQHF.

In this sample, this clone turned up a few times. Here the CDR3 reads CASSLVGQGAVYGYTF. The DNA of the CDR3 is TGTGCCAGCAGCTTAGTCGGACAGGGGGCTGTCTATGGCTACACCTTC. The chain employs TRBV7-2 and TRBJ1-2; 11 nucleotides line up with TRBD1. From germline, CDR1 is SGHTA and CDR2 FQGNSA. The CDR3 is made up of 16 amino acids. J was trimmed by 4 bases and V by 1 base; bases with no gene match: 5.

V and J are TRBV6-6 and TRBJ1-2; perhaps TRBD1 as D (5 bases). The V gene's germline CDR1 is MNHNY and CDR2 SVGAGI (reference sequence). V lost 0 bases, J lost 4 bases, and 9 bases lay in between. This CDR3 is 14 amino acids long. The DNA for the CDR3 is TGTGCCAGCAGTTACTCGACCGGGGGCTATGGCTACACCTTC. This sequence encodes CASSYSTGGYGYTF.

The J gene is TRBJ1-6, the V gene TRBV2; 7 nucleotides agree with TRBD1. CDR3 size: 15 residues. The germline V gene has CDR1 SNHLY and CDR2 FYNNEI. V gave up 6 bases and J gave up 4 bases; unmatched junction bases: 6. The CDR3 DNA reads TGTGCCAGCAGGGGGGACAGCGTGTATAATTCACCCCTCCACTTT. Its protein product is CASRGDSVYNSPLHF.

The chain uses TRBV7-2 and TRBJ1-1; TRBD1 is a possible D gene (6 bases). The CDR3 consists of 13 residues. Germline values: CDR1 SGHTA, CDR2 FQGNSA. Trimming removed 5 bases from V and 9 bases from J, with 16 bases in between. The CDR3 DNA sequence: TGTGCCAGCAGCCTTAACCAGGGACACCAAGCTTTCTTT. It specifies CASSLNQGHQAFF.

V gene TRBV11-3 combines with J gene TRBJ2-1, with unresolved D. The germline V gene encodes CDR1 SGHNT and CDR2 YENEEA. This CDR3 is 14 amino acids long. Trimming stripped 3 bases from V and 1 base from J, with 7 bases between. The DNA of the CDR3 is TGTGCCAGCAGCTTGGTACAGTCCTACAATGAGCAGTTCTTC. This codes for CASSLVQSYNEQFF. The full variable domain, completed using reference TRBV11-3 and TRBJ2-1, is EAGVVQSPRYKIIEKKQPVAFWCNPISGHNTLYWYLQNLGQGPELLIRYENEEAVDDSQLPKDRFSAERLKGVDSTLKIQPAELGDSAVYLCASSLVQSYNEQFFGPGTRLTVL.

This chain connects TRBV18 to TRBJ1-5, with D possibly being TRBD1 (6 bases). Germline assignment: CDR1 KGHSH and CDR2 LQKENI. This CDR3 is built from 13 residues. V shed 6 bases and J shed 1 base, with 7 bases lying between them. In DNA form, the CDR3 reads TGTGCCAGCTCTACAGGGAGCAATCAGCCCCAGCATTTT. This encodes CASSTGSNQPQHF.

The J gene is TRBJ1-2, the V gene TRBV2; unclear D gene. Germline CDR1 SNHLY, CDR2 FYNNEI. Trimming pared 2 bases from V and 3 bases from J, leaving 7 bases between. The CDR3 spans 13 residues. CDR3 residues: CASSENSYYGYTF. Written as DNA, the CDR3 is TGTGCCAGCAGTGAAAACAGCTACTATGGCTACACCTTC.

The sample holds a few counts of this clone. This rearrangement joins TRBV19 to TRBJ1-5; unclear D gene. The CDR3 is made up of 13 amino acids. V shed 5 bases and J shed 1 base, with 6 bases lying between them. Germline V gives CDR1 LNHDA, CDR2 SQIVND (reference sequence). The CDR3: CASSQQSNQPQHF. DNA of the CDR3: TGTGCCAGTAGTCAGCAGAGCAATCAGCCCCAGCATTTT.

The V gene is TRBV19, the J gene TRBJ1-1; D gene unclear. V lost 3 bases and J lost 1, with 0 bases in between. The CDR3 is 11 amino acids. CDR1 is LNHDA, CDR2 SQIVND, per germline (reference sequence). The CDR3 loop is CASSMNTEAFF. The CDR3 bases are TGTGCCAGTAGTATGAACACTGAAGCTTTCTTT.

Comments on this clone: The sample carries other DNA sequences with the same CDR3. The genes are TRBV6-5 and TRBJ2-1, with D hard to call. The CDR3 loop spans 11 amino acids. Germline CDR1 MNHEY, CDR2 SVGAGI. Trimming took 6 bases from V and 10 from J, leaving 10 bases between them. CDR3 amino acids: CASSSMGEQFF. CDR3 nucleotide sequence: TGTGCCAGCAGCTCGATGGGGGAGCAGTTCTTC.

The chain joins TRBV4-3 to TRBJ1-4; D is perhaps TRBD1 (6 bases). This CDR3 is built from 18 residues. Trimming left V 2 bases short and J 7 bases short, with 23 bases between. CDR1 LGHNA and CDR2 YSLEER come from the germline V gene. CDR3 amino acids: CASSQRVNREGDGEKLFF. The CDR3 region has the DNA TGCGCCAGCAGCCAAAGGGTTAACAGGGAAGGGGACGGTGAAAAACTGTTTTTT.

This chain connects TRBV25-1 to TRBJ2-1, with TRBD1 matching 8 bases. The germline gives CDR1 MGHDK, CDR2 SYGVNS. The V and J ends lost 6 bases and 3 bases, in that order; junction bases with no gene match: 1. The length of the CDR3 is 13 residues. The CDR3 region has the DNA TGTGCCAGCAGCAGGGGGCACTACAATGAGCAGTTCTTC. Protein sequence: CASSRGHYNEQFF.

This CDR3 is CASSSDRGSDTQYF. As DNA, the CDR3 is TGTGCCAGCAGCTCGGACAGGGGATCGGATACGCAGTATTTT. The chain carries TRBV7-3 and TRBJ2-3, with TRBD1 matching over 9 bases. The CDR3 sequence is 14 residues long. V shed 4 bases and J 6 bases; nucleotides not matched to a gene: 5. Per germline, CDR1 SGHTA and CDR2 FQGTGA.

The rearrangement uses TRBV4-3 and TRBJ1-3; D gene uncertain. CDR3 length equals 16 residues. The germline V gene has CDR1 LGHNA and CDR2 YSLEER. V was trimmed by 0 bases and J by 0 bases, leaving 9 bases between them. The DNA of the CDR3 is TGCGCCAGCAGCCAAGATGTGGGCTCCTCTGGAAACACCATATATTTT. This gives the protein CASSQDVGSSGNTIYF.

The gene calls are TRBV7-9 and TRBJ1-4; 7 bases agree with TRBD1. The V gene end was trimmed by 5 bases and the J gene end by 8 bases; junction bases not matched to a gene: 8. Germline loops: CDR1 SEHNR, CDR2 FQNEAQ (reference sequence). There are 14 residues in the CDR3. The CDR3 DNA reads as TGTGCCAGCAGCCTTCGACAGGGTGGCGAAAAACTGTTTTTT. The encoded protein is CASSLRQGGEKLFF.

This clone was recorded once. The V gene is TRBV30, the J gene TRBJ2-3; no definite D call. This CDR3 is 13 amino acids long. With 5 bases removed from V and 1 base from J, the gap between germline ends came to 10 bases. CDR1 is GTSNPN and CDR2 is SVGIG in the germline V gene (reference sequence). In DNA form, the CDR3 reads TGTGCCTGGGCGCCTAAAGGCACAGATACGCAGTATTTT. Residues: CAWAPKGTDTQYF. Full variable domain (missing parts from reference TRBV30 and TRBJ2-3): SQTIHQWPATLVQPVGSPLSLECTVEGTSNPNLYWYRQAAGRGLQLLFYSVGIGQISSEVPQNLSASRPQDRQFILSSKKLLLSDSGFYLCAWAPKGTDTQYFGPGTRLTVL.